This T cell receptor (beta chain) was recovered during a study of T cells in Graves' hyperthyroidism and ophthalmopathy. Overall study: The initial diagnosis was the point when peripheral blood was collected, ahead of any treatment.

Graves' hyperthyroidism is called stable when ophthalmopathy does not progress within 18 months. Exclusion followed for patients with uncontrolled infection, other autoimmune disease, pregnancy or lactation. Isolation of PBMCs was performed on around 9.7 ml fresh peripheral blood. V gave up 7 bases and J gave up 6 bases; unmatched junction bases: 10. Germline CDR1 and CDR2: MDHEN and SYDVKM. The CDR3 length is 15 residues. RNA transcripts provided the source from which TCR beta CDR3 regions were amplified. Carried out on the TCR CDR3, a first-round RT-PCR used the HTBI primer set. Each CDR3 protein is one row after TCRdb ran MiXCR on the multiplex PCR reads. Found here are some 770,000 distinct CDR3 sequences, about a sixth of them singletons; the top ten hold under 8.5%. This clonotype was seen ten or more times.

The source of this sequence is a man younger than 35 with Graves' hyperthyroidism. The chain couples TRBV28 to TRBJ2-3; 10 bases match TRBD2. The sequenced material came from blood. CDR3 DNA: TGTGCCAGCAACCTTAGGGCTAGCGGGGGTGATACGCAGTATTTT. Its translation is CASNLRASGGDTQYF.